This record covers a single T cell receptor (beta chain). What it binds is unknown. The germline V gene encodes CDR1 SGDLS and CDR2 YYNGEE. Germline trimming cut 6 bases from V and 0 bases from J; bases unmatched to any gene: 5. This CDR3 spans 16 amino acids. The study reverse transcribed the entire isolated RNA, so it sequenced expressed TCRB transcripts. Sequencing of naive, central memory and regulatory T cell samples gave an average of roughly 3.5 million reads. The table came from immunoSEQ multiplex PCR; TCRdb's copy has only in-frame clones and leaves some out. The sample includes 350,000 to 450,000 clones, over 13% of them seen just once. The record originates from a study of beta chain features in type 1 diabetes. Study results and limitations: Reduced insertions and increased deletions marked VDJ junctions in type 1 diabetes patients. Cells with high TCR expression could be over-represented when cDNA is sequenced.

Sorting of CD4+ naive, central memory, regulatory and stem cell-like memory cells was performed via CD45RO/CCR7/CD25/CD127/CD95/CD27. The receptor was isolated from a woman aged 18-29 years in good health. The sequenced sample was naive CD4+ T cells from blood. The chain has TRBV9 and TRBJ2-1; 11 nucleotides match TRBD2. As DNA, the CDR3 is TGTGCCAGCACCTCTAGCGGGAGGAGCTCCTACAATGAGCAGTTCTTC. It yields the protein CASTSSGRSSYNEQFF.